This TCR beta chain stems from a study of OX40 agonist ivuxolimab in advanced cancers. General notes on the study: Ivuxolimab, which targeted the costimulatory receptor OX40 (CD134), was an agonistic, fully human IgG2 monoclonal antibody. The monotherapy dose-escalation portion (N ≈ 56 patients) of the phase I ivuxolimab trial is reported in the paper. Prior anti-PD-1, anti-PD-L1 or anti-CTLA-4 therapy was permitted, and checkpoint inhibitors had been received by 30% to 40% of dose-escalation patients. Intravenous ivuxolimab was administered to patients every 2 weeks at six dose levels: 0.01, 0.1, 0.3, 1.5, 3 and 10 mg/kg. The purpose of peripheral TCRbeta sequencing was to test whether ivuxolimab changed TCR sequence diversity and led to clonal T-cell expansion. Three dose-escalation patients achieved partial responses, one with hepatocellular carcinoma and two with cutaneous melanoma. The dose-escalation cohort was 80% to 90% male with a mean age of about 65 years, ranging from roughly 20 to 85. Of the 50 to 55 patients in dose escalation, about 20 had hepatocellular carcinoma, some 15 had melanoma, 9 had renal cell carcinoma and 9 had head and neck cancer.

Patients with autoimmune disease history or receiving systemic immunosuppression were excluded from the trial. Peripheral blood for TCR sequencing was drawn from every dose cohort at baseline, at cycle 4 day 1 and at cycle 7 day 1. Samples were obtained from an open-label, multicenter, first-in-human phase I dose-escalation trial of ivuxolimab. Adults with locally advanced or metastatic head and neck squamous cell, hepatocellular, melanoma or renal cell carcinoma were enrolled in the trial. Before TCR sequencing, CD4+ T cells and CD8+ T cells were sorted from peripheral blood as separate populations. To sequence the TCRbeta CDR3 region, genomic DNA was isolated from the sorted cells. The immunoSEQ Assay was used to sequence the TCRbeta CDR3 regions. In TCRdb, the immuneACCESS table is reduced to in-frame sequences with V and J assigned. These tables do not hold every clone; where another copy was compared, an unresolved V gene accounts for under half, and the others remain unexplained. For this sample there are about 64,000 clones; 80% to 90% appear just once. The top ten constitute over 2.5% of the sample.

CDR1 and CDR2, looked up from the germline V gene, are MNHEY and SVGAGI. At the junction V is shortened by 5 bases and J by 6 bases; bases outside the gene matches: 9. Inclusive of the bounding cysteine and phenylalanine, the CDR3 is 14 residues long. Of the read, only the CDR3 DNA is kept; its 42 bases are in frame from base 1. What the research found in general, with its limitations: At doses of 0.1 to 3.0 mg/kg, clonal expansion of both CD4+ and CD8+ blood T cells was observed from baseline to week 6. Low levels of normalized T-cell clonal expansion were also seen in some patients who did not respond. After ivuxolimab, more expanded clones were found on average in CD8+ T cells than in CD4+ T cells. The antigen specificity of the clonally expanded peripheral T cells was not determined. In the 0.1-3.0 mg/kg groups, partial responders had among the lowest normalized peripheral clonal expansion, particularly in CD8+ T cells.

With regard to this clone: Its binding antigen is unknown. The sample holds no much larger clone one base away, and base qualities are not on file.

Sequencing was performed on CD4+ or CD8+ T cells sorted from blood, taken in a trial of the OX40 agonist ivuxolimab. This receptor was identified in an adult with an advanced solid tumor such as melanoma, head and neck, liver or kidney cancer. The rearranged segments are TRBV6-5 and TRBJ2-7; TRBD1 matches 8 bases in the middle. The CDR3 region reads CASSPQGASGEQYF. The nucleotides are TGTGCCAGCAGTCCCCAGGGGGCGTCGGGCGAGCAGTACTTC.